These 29 T cell receptor beta chains came from one sample sequenced in a study of resident and recirculating memory T cells in vitiligo. Libraries were prepared by immunoSEQ multiplex PCR; TCRdb keeps only in-frame clonotypes and omits some of them. The sample includes about 76,000 clones, about 90% of them seen just once. Material for sequencing was blood. The receptors were gathered from a male donor with vitiligo.

The rearrangement uses TRBV4-3 and TRBJ2-7; weak D call: TRBD1 (5 bases). This CDR3 region has 13 residues. V was cut by 5 bases and J by 6 bases, with 14 bases left in between. The V gene's germline CDR1 is LGHNA and CDR2 YSLEER. The CDR3 nucleotides read TGCGCCAGCAGCGCTTGGGGCAGTTCCGAGCAGTACTTC. This translates into CASSAWGSSEQYF.

The chain employs TRBV6-1 and TRBJ2-7, with D maybe TRBD1 (6 bases). CDR1 is MNHNS, CDR2 SASEGT, per germline. The CDR3 covers 14 residues. Trimming pared 5 bases from V and 3 bases from J, leaving 14 bases between. This chain's CDR3 is CASSKRQDGYEQYF. Here the CDR3 DNA reads TGTGCCAGCAGTAAAAGACAGGACGGCTACGAGCAGTACTTC.

This rearrangement joins TRBV19 to TRBJ1-5; D call uncertain. The V end lost 2 bases, the J end lost 0 bases, and 8 bases lay between the germline ends. Germline lookup yields CDR1 LNHDA and CDR2 SQIVND (reference sequence). This CDR3 is built from 15 residues. The CDR3 is CASSISRYSNQPQHF. In nucleotides, the CDR3 is TGTGCCAGTAGTATATCGCGTTATAGCAATCAGCCCCAGCATTTT.

The chain is built from TRBV6-1 and TRBJ2-5; TRBD2 might be the D (7 bases). The CDR3 has 14 amino acids. V lost 10 bases to trimming and J lost 5 bases, with 20 bases between them. Germline V lookup: CDR1 MNHNS, CDR2 SASEGT. CDR3 amino acids: CATSGGGAGETQYF. As DNA, the CDR3 is TGTGCCACCTCGGGTGGGGGGGCCGGCGAGACCCAGTACTTC.

The chain is built from TRBV28 and TRBJ2-5; 7 bases fit TRBD1. The V gene end was trimmed by 6 bases and the J gene end by 5 bases; junction bases not matched to a gene: 9. The CDR3 contains 14 residues. Germline V lookup: CDR1 MDHEN, CDR2 SYDVKM. DNA for the CDR3: TGTGCCAGCAGCTCACAGAGGGGGCGGGAGACCCAGTACTTC. It translates to CASSSQRGRETQYF.

The gene calls are TRBV7-9 and TRBJ2-1; perhaps TRBD2 as D (7 bases). This CDR3 has 15 residues. V lost 5 bases to trimming and J lost 6 bases, with 17 bases between them. Per the germline V gene, CDR1 is SEHNR and CDR2 is FQNEAQ (reference sequence). The CDR3 here is CASSLGGGGSNEQFF. The DNA for the CDR3 is TGTGCCAGCAGCCTCGGAGGGGGGGGAAGCAATGAGCAGTTCTTC.

The chain employs TRBV11-3 and TRBJ2-1; TRBD2 matches 7 bases. This CDR3 contains 17 residues. V was pared by 1 base and J by 5 bases, with 11 bases of the junction left unmatched. Germline V gene lookup returns CDR1 SGHNT and CDR2 YENEEA. This CDR3 reads CASSLAASGWGDNEQFF. CDR3 coding DNA: TGTGCCAGCAGCTTAGCCGCTAGCGGTTGGGGGGACAATGAGCAGTTCTTC.

This chain connects TRBV10-2 to TRBJ2-7, with 10 bases that match TRBD2. The germline V gene encodes CDR1 WSHSY and CDR2 SAAADI. V was clipped by 5 bases and J by 5 bases; unmatched bases: 3. This CDR3 spans 13 amino acids. The CDR3 here is CASSSGRGNEQYF. The CDR3 DNA reads TGCGCCAGCAGTAGCGGGAGGGGGAACGAGCAGTACTTC.

The gene calls are TRBV11-2 and TRBJ2-1; 9 bases map to TRBD1. V was clipped by 0 bases and J by 0 bases; unmatched bases: 3. The CDR3 contains 17 residues. Germline CDR1 reads SGHAT; CDR2 reads FQNNGV. In DNA, the CDR3 is TGTGCCAGCAGCTTAGAGCCGACAGGGGGCTCCTACAATGAGCAGTTCTTC. It codes for CASSLEPTGGSYNEQFF.

The V and J genes are TRBV25-1 and TRBJ2-3; D is uncertain. The CDR3 extends over 14 amino acids. The V gene lost 3 bases and the J gene lost 6 bases, with 13 bases spanning the gap. Germline V CDR1 and CDR2: MGHDK, SYGVNS. CDR3 amino acids: CASSEAIPADTQYF. DNA for the CDR3: TGTGCCAGCAGTGAGGCCATCCCAGCGGATACGCAGTATTTT.

This chain connects TRBV7-9 to TRBJ2-2, with TRBD1 matching over 9 bases. From germline, CDR1 is SEHNR and CDR2 FQNEAQ (reference sequence). The CDR3 totals 17 residues. Unmatched junction bases numbered 12, after V lost 5 bases and J lost 5 bases. CDR3 sequence (DNA): TGTGCCAGCAGCGCCTCCGGGACAGGGCTCCGGACCGGGGAGCTGTTTTTT. It translates to CASSASGTGLRTGELFF. The full variable domain, with the rest looked up from reference TRBV7-9 and TRBJ2-2, is DTGVSQNPRHKITKRGQNVTFRCDPISEHNRLYWYRQTLGQGPEFLTYFQNEAQLEKSRLLSDRFSAERPKGSFSTLEIQRTEQGDSAMYLCASSASGTGLRTGELFFGEGSRLTVL.

A single count supports this clone. The chain combines TRBV7-9 with TRBJ1-1; D is ambiguous. Germline V gene data show CDR1 as SEHNR and CDR2 as FQNEAQ (reference sequence). This CDR3 comprises 14 residues. V shed 2 bases and J shed 0 bases, with 7 bases lying between them. CDR3 coding DNA: TGTGCCAGCAGCTTACTAATACTGAACACTGAAGCTTTCTTT. Residues: CASSLLILNTEAFF.

This chain uses TRBV14 with TRBJ2-5; no firm D call. Germline loops: CDR1 SGHDN, CDR2 FVKESK. CDR3 length equals 11 residues. V was clipped by 0 bases and J by 7 bases, with 3 bases between them. CDR3 nucleotide sequence: TGTGCCAGCAGCCAAGACGGGACCCAGTACTTC. This codes for CASSQDGTQYF. The whole variable domain, remainder taken from reference TRBV14 and TRBJ2-5, is EAGVTQFPSHSVIEKGQTVTLRCDPISGHDNLYWYRRVMGKEIKFLLHFVKESKQDESGMPNNRFLAERTGGTYSTLKVQPAELEDSGVYFCASSQDGTQYFGPGTRLLVL.

The chain is built from TRBV4-3 and TRBJ1-1; tentative D call: TRBD1 (6 bases). V was pared by 0 bases and J by 7 bases, with 12 bases between. CDR3 length: 14 residues. CDR1 is LGHNA, CDR2 YSLEER, per germline. The DNA of the CDR3 is TGCGCCAGCAGCCAAGATCTTGGACAGATTGAAGCTTTCTTT. Translating it yields CASSQDLGQIEAFF.

The chain recombines TRBV19 with TRBJ2-7; the match to TRBD1 covers 9 bases. CDR3 length: 15 amino acids. V lost 6 bases to trimming and J lost 3 bases; unmatched junction nucleotides: 9. Germline CDR1 LNHDA, CDR2 SQIVND (reference sequence). DNA for the CDR3: TGTGCCAGTAGAGGACTCGGACAGGGGAACTACGAGCAGTACTTC. Its translation: CASRGLGQGNYEQYF.

The chain couples TRBV13 to TRBJ1-2; D is ambiguous. Germline assignment: CDR1 PRHDT and CDR2 FYEKMQ (reference sequence). V was shortened by 6 bases and J by 5 bases, with 13 bases between the two germline ends. The CDR3 sequence is 13 residues long. CDR3 amino acids: CASSRSGSYGYTF. The CDR3 nucleotides are TGTGCCAGCAGTAGGTCGGGAAGTTATGGCTACACCTTC.

The CDR3 region has the DNA TGTGCCACCAGCAGAAAACCCTCGGCCCCGGGACATACCTATAGCAATCAGCCCCAGCATTTT. Its protein product is CATSRKPSAPGHTYSNQPQHF. The chain links TRBV15 to TRBJ1-5, with D perhaps matching TRBD1 (6 bases). In germline, CDR1 is LNHNV, CDR2 YYDKDF (reference sequence). V gave up 2 bases and J gave up 0 bases, with 26 bases separating them. CDR3 length: 21 residues.

The chain has TRBV7-3 and TRBJ2-5; 9 bases are a match to TRBD2. In germline, CDR1 is SGHTA, CDR2 FQGTGA. V lost 0 bases and J lost 3; bases outside the gene matches: 11. The CDR3 is made up of 18 amino acids. The CDR3 DNA sequence: TGTGCCAGCAGCTTAACGGACAGCTCTCGGACTAGCGAAGAGACCCAGTACTTC. It encodes CASSLTDSSRTSEETQYF.

V usage is TRBV19 and J usage is TRBJ2-2, with 8 positions matching TRBD2. The CDR3 contains 15 residues. In germline, CDR1 is LNHDA, CDR2 SQIVND (reference sequence). Trimming cost V 5 bases and J 5 bases; bases outside gene matches: 7. The CDR3 is CASSWRGAGTGELFF. The CDR3 DNA follows: TGTGCCAGTAGTTGGCGGGGGGCGGGTACCGGGGAGCTGTTTTTT.

This rearrangement joins TRBV5-6 to TRBJ1-4; TRBD1 might be the D (5 bases). This CDR3 comprises 15 residues. Trimming left V 2 bases short and J 11 bases short, with 19 bases between. Germline CDR1 is SGHDT and CDR2 is YYEEEE. The DNA of the CDR3 is TGTGCCAGCAGCTTAAACCTCAGGGCTGGTGGGAAACTGTTTTTT. Its protein is CASSLNLRAGGKLFF.

In its sample, this clone was seen once. V and J are TRBV19 and TRBJ2-4, with TRBD2 matching 9 bases. The germline V gene encodes CDR1 LNHDA and CDR2 SQIVND (reference sequence). This CDR3 has 16 residues. J was trimmed by 6 bases and V by 5 bases; bases with no gene match: 11. This CDR3 reads CASSGGLALSPNIQYF. DNA of the CDR3: TGTGCCAGTAGTGGGGGACTAGCCCTATCCCCAAACATTCAGTACTTC.

The V call is TRBV6-5, the J call TRBJ1-2; D call uncertain. V lost 6 bases, J lost 8 bases, and 16 bases lay in between. The germline gives CDR1 MNHEY, CDR2 SVGAGI. The CDR3 has 13 residues. The CDR3 nucleotides read TGTGCCAGCAGCGCTGACGGAGCCCACGGCTACACCTTC. This sequence encodes CASSADGAHGYTF.

This chain uses TRBV29-1 with TRBJ2-3; no clear D. Trimming cost V 4 bases and J 8 bases, with 13 bases left between them. This CDR3 contains 12 residues. Germline V gene lookup returns CDR1 SQVTM and CDR2 ANQGSEA. CDR3 residues: CSVGAGRGTQYF. CDR3 bases: TGCAGCGTTGGGGCAGGCCGTGGTACGCAGTATTTT.

The rearrangement joins TRBV7-8 to TRBJ2-5; 8 nucleotides agree with TRBD2. The junction had 9 bases not matched to a gene; V was cut back by 7 bases and J by 2 bases. There are 15 residues in the CDR3. Per the germline V gene, CDR1 is SGHVS and CDR2 is FQNEAQ. The CDR3 nucleotides are TGTGCCAGCACTTCCGGGAGGGGCCCTCAAGAGACCCAGTACTTC. The encoded protein is CASTSGRGPQETQYF.

The chain is built from TRBV7-6 and TRBJ2-2, with 9 nucleotides matching TRBD1. In germline, CDR1 is SGHVS, CDR2 FNYEAQ. There are 19 residues in the CDR3. V trimming: 1 base; J trimming: 4 bases; junction bases outside the gene matches: 13. The DNA of the CDR3 is TGTGCCAGCAGCTTAGGCCCCCCGGGACAGGGATCCGGCACCGGGGAGCTGTTTTTT. It codes for CASSLGPPGQGSGTGELFF.

This clone was counted between two and nine times. The chain has TRBV11-2 and TRBJ2-3; D might be TRBD2 (7 bases). This CDR3 is 14 amino acids long. The germline gives CDR1 SGHAT, CDR2 FQNNGV. V was cut by 9 bases and J by 3 bases, with 16 bases left in between. CDR3 coding DNA: TGTGCCAGTTACGGGGGGCCCAGGACAGATACGCAGTATTTT. It specifies CASYGGPRTDTQYF.

The rearrangement uses TRBV27 and TRBJ2-3, with 9 positions matching TRBD2. Germline-derived CDR1 and CDR2 are MNHEY and SMNVEV (reference sequence). CDR3 length: 15 residues. J gave up 6 bases and V 5 bases, and 9 bases lay outside the gene matches. The CDR3 loop is CASSGLREGQDTQYF. CDR3 DNA sequence: TGTGCCAGCAGTGGTTTGCGGGAGGGCCAGGATACGCAGTATTTT.

The chain has TRBV28 and TRBJ1-1, with 9 bases identical to TRBD1. The CDR3 has 13 residues. V lost 6 bases and J lost 8; bases outside the gene matches: 7. CDR1 is MDHEN, CDR2 SYDVKM, per germline. For the CDR3, the DNA is TGTGCCAGCAGCCTAGGACAGGGGTTCGAAGCTTTCTTT. This encodes CASSLGQGFEAFF. The full variable domain, rest sourced from reference TRBV28 and TRBJ1-1, is DVKVTQSSRYLVKRTGEKVFLECVQDMDHENMFWYRQDPGLGLRLIYFSYDVKMKEKGDIPEGYSVSREKKERFSLILESASTNQTSMYLCASSLGQGFEAFFGQGTRLTVV.

This clone appeared once. The genes are TRBV6-1 and TRBJ2-2; 8 bases line up with TRBD1. Losses at the gene ends were 7 bases for V and 4 bases for J; bases not matched to a gene: 8. This CDR3 spans 15 amino acids. Germline CDR1 MNHNS, CDR2 SASEGT. This CDR3 reads CASNPQGGGTGELFF. CDR3 DNA: TGTGCCAGCAACCCACAGGGGGGAGGCACCGGGGAGCTGTTTTTT.